Listed here is a single TCR beta chain. Its antigen remains unidentified. CDR3 length: 13 residues. Germline values: CDR1 SQVTM, CDR2 ANQGSEA. Trimming shortened V by 4 bases and J by 0 bases, and 8 bases separated the two germline ends. Measured with immunoSEQ multiplex PCR; TCRdb has only the in-frame clones, and not every one. The table has 9,500 to 15,000 clones, about 85% seen once. The data stem from a study of tumor-infiltrating lymphocytes in localized non-small cell lung cancer. Study context: The cohort mixed smokers and never-smokers, several histologies, and some post-neoadjuvant-chemotherapy samples. Findings and limits, study-wide: Available tissue quantity limited TCR sequencing to a patient subset.

The sequence derives from a human donor with non-small cell lung cancer. Sequencing input: lung tumor tissue. The rearrangement joins TRBV29-1 to TRBJ2-3; the D gene could be TRBD1 or TRBD2 (6 bases each). This chain's CDR3 is CSVGGGSTDTQYF. DNA of the CDR3: TGCAGCGTTGGAGGGGGGAGCACAGATACGCAGTATTTT.